The clone carrying this T cell receptor beta chain was detected ten times or more. This specimen comes from a study of neurological immune-mediated disorders. Per sequencing run, 15-18 subjects together gave over 170 million TCR-beta sequences. One entry per CDR3 protein results from TCRdb running MiXCR on the 5' RACE reads. The profile shows about 17,000 distinct CDR3 sequences, 3.5% of them singletons. The sample consisted of CD8+ T cells from blood. This receptor was taken from a woman between 40 and 50 years old in good health.

For the CDR3, the DNA is TGCAGCGTTGCCCCCGGACAGGGGGCTACTGAAGCTTTCTTT. Translation gives CSVAPGQGATEAFF. The V and J genes are TRBV29-1 and TRBJ1-1; 11 bases fit TRBD1. V lost 4 bases and J lost 5; bases outside the gene matches: 6. The CDR3 has 14 residues. CDR1 is SQVTM and CDR2 is ANQGSEA in the germline V gene.